This entry is about one T cell receptor beta chain. Antigen unknown. Trimming took 6 bases from V and 2 from J; bases not matched to a gene: 7. Germline V lookup: CDR1 MNHEY, CDR2 SVGAGI. There are 15 residues in the CDR3. This sample is part of a study of cytomegalovirus exposure and HLA in healthy donors. Study conclusions and caveats: In the approximately 130 validation repertoires, a later analysis found that first-cohort TCR clusters tended to co-occur.

Measured with immunoSEQ multiplex PCR; TCRdb has only the in-frame clones, and not every one. This table holds under 250,000 clones, roughly 85% found once. V usage is TRBV6-5 and J usage is TRBJ2-7; 10 bases fit TRBD2. The sample taken for sequencing was PBMCs. The TCR was taken from a young woman in good health and CMV-seronegative. The CDR3 DNA is TGTGCCAGCAGGCCCACTAGCGGGGCAACCTACGAGCAGTACTTC. Protein product: CASRPTSGATYEQYF.